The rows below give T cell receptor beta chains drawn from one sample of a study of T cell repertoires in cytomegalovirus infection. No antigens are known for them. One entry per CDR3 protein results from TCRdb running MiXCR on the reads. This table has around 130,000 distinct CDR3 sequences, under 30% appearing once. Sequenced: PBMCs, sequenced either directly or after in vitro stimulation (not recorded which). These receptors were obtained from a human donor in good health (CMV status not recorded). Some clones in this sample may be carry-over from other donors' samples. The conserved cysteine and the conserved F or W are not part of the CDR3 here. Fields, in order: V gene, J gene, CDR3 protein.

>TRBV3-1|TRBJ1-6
ASSQDAPLGGNSPLH
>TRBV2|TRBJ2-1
ASSGRDGRSYNEQF
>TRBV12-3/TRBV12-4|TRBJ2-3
ASSFSRGGTDTQY
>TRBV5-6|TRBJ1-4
ASSLDGGYLNEKLF
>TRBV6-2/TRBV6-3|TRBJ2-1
ASTVRPGTEQF
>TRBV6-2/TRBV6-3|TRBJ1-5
ASSYGGAHSNQPQH
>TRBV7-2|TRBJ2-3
ASRVGGADTQY
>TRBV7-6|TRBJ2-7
ASSSGSQGTYEQY
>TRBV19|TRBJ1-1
ASSNGPNTEAF
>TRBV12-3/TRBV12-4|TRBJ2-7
ASSPPGAGGNYEQY
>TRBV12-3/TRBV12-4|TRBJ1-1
ATAGQMNTEAF
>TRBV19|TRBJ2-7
ASSGAPTSGASAYEQY
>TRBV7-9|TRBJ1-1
ASSSTISERGDTEAF
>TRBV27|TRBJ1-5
ASSLGQGYQPQH
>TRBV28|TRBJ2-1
ASIPGTSGYNEQF
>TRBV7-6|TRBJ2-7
ASSSLSGRDAAYEQY
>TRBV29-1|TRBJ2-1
SVELPRQYNEQF
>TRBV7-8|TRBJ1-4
ASSPYQGQGGEKLF
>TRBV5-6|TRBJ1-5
ASSLATSGGNQPQH
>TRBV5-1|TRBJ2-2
ANSLVAGSAPGELF
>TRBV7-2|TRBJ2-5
ASSLLGTQY
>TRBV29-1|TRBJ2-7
SVELRDRGYEQY
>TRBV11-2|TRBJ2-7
ASSSSLAGQY
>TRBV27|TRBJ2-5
ASRPVAGGETQY
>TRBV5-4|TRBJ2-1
ASSPWTTNNEQF
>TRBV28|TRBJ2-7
ASSIRDRDVEQY
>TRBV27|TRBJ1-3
ASSLSRPGGGNTIY
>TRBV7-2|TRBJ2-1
ASSLALAAYEQF
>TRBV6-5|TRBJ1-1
ASSYSANTEAF
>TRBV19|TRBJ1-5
ASTYTSRGYGNSNQPQH
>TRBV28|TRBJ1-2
ASSVGGPDYGYT
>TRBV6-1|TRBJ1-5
ASRPGPVSNQPQH